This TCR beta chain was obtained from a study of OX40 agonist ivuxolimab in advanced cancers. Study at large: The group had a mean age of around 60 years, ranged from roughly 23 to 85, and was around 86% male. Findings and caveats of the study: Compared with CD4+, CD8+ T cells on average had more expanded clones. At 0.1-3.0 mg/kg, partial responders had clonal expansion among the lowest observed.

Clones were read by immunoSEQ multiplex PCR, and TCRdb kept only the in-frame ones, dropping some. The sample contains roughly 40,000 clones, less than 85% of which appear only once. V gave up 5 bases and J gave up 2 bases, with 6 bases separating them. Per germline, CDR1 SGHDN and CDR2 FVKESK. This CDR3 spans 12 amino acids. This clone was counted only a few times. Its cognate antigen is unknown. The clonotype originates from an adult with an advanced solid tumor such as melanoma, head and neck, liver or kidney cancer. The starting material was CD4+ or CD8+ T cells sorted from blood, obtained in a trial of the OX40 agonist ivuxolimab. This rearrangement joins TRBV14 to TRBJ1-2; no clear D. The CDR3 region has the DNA TGTGCCAGCAGCATACAGAACTATGGCTACACCTTC. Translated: CASSIQNYGYTF.